This TCR beta chain was retrieved from a study of technical replicates of blood from a few donors. Only one count was recorded for this clone. In germline, CDR1 is ENHRY, CDR2 SYGVKD. Trimming left V 0 bases short and J 0 bases short, with 9 bases between. This CDR3 is built from 16 residues. Profiled with immunoSEQ multiplex PCR; TCRdb holds only in-frame clones, not every one. Of about 90,000 clones in the sample, 80% to 95% were seen once. The clonotype comes from a human donor in good health. Source material: T cells isolated from PBMCs. The gene calls are TRBV10-3 and TRBJ2-1; unclear D gene. Written as DNA, the CDR3 is TGTGCCATCAGTGAGTCGCAGGTTCGCTCCTACAATGAGCAGTTCTTC. Protein: CAISESQVRSYNEQFF.